The entry that follows covers one T cell receptor beta chain sequence. Its antigen is as yet unknown. This sample was included in a study of monozygotic twins with inflammatory bowel disease. Findings and limits, study-wide: It was not supported that a single strong signal or clonotype was associated with IBD.

This CDR3 comprises 14 residues. Germline V gene lookup returns CDR1 LNHDA and CDR2 SQIVND (reference sequence). Per donor, less than 3 ml of blood was collected and frozen. The quantity of total RNA per TCR library was 3500 ng. Making cDNA involved eight separate reactions per sample. For each CDR3 protein, TCRdb gives one entry from its re-call of the 5' RACE reads, without DNA. The sample's table shows around 200,000 distinct CDR3 sequences. This TCR was recovered from a human donor with ulcerative colitis or Crohn's disease, or a healthy co-twin of an affected twin (not recorded which). The sample was blood. The genes are TRBV19 and TRBJ2-2; TCRdb names TRBD1, which stays unverified in the absence of DNA. The CDR3 sequence is CASYGTGYTGELFF.